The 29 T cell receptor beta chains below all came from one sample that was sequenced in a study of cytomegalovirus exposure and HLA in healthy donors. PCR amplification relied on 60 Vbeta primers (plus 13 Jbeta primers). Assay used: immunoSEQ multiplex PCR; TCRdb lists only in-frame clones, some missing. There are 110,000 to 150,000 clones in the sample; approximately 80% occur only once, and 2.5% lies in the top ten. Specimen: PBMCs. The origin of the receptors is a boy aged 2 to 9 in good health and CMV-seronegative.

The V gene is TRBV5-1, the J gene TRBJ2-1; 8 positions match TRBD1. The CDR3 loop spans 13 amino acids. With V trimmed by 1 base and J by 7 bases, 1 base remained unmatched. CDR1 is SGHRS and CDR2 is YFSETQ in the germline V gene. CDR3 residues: CASSLRTGNEQFF. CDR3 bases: TGCGCCAGCAGCTTGAGGACAGGGAATGAGCAGTTCTTC.

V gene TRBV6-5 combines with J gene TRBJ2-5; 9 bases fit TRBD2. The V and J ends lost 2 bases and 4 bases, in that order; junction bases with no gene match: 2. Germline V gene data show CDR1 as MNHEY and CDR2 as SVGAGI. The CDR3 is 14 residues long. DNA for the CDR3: TGTGCCAGCAGTTACCGAGCGGGGGGAGAGACCCAGTACTTC. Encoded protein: CASSYRAGGETQYF.

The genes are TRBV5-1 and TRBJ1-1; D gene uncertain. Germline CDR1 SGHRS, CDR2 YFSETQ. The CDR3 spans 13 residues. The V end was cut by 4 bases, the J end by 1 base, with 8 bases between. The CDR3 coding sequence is TGCGCCAGCAGCGCAGGATCGAACACTGAAGCTTTCTTT. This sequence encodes CASSAGSNTEAFF.

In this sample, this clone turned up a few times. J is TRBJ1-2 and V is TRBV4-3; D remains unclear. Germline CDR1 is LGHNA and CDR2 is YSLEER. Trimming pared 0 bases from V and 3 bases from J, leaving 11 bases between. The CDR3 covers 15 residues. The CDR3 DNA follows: TGCGCCAGCAGCCAAGATCGGAGCTGGGACTATGGCTACACCTTC. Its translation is CASSQDRSWDYGYTF.

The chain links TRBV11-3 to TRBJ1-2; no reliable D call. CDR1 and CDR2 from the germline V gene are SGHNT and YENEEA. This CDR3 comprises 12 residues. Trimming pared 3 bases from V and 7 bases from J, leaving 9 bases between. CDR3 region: CASSLESRGYTF. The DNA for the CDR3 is TGTGCCAGCAGCTTGGAGTCCCGTGGCTACACCTTC.

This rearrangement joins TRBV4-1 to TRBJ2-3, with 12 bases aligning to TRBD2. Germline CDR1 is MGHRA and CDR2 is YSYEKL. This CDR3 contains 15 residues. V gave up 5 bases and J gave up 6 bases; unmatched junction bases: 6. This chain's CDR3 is CASSIRLAGADTQYF. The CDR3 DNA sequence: TGCGCCAGCAGCATACGACTAGCGGGAGCTGATACGCAGTATTTT.

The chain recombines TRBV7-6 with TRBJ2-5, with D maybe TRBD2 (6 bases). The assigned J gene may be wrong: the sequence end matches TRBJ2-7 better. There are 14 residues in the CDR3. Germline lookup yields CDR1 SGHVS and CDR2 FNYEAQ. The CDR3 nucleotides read TGTGCCAGCAGCCCGGGAGCAAGCTCCTACGAGCAGTACTTC. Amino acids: CASSPGASSYEQYF.

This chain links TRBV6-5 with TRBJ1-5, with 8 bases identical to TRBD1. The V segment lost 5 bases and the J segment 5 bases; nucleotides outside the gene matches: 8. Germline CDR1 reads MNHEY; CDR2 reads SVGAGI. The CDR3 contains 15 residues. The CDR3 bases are TGTGCCAGCAGTCCTGACAGGGGCCGGGATCAGCCCCAGCATTTT. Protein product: CASSPDRGRDQPQHF.

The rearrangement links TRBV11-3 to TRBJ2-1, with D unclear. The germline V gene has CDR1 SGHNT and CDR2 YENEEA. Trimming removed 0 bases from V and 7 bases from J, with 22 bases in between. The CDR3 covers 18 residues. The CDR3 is CASSLEVLLNGNSNEQFF. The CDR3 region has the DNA TGTGCCAGCAGCTTAGAGGTCTTACTAAACGGAAACTCTAATGAGCAGTTCTTC.

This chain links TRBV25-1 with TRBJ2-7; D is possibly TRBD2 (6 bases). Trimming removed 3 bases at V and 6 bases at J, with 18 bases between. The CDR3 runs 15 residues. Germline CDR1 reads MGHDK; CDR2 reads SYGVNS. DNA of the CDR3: TGTGCCAGCAGTGATCCTAAAGCCGGGGGTTCCGAGCAGTACTTC. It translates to CASSDPKAGGSEQYF.

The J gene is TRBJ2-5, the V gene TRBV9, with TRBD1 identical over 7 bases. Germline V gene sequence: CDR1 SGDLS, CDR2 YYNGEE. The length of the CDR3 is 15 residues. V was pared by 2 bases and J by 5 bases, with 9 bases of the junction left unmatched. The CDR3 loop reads CASSVDRAAVETQYF. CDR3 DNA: TGTGCCAGCAGCGTCGACAGGGCGGCTGTGGAGACCCAGTACTTC.

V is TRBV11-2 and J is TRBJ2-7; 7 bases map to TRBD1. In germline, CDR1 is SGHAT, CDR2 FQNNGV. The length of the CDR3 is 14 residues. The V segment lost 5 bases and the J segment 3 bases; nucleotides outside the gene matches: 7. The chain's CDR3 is CASSPNNRGYEQYF. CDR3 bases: TGTGCCAGCAGCCCCAATAACAGGGGCTACGAGCAGTACTTC.

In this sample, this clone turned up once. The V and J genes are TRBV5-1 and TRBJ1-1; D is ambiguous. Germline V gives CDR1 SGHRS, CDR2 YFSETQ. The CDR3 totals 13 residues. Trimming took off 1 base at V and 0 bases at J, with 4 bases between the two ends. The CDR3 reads CASSLTMNTEAFF. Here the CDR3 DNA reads TGCGCCAGCAGCTTGACTATGAACACTGAAGCTTTCTTT.

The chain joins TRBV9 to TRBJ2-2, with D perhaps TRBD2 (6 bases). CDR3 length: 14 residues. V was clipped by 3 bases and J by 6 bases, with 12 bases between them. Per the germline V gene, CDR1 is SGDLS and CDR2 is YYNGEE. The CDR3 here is CASSEGIAAGELFF. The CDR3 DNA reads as TGTGCCAGCAGCGAGGGGATAGCGGCCGGGGAGCTGTTTTTT.

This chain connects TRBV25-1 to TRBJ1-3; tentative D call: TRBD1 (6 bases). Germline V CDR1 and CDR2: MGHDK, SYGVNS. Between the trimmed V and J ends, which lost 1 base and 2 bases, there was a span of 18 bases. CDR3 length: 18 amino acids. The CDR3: CASSEFGRRGATGNTIYF. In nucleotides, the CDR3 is TGTGCCAGCAGTGAATTCGGACGACGGGGGGCTACTGGAAACACCATATATTTT.

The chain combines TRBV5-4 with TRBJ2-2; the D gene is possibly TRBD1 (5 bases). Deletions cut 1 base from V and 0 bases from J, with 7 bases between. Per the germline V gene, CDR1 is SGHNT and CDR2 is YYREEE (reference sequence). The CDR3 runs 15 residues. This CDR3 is CASSLSRANTGELFF. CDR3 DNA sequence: TGTGCCAGCAGCTTGAGCAGGGCGAACACCGGGGAGCTGTTTTTT. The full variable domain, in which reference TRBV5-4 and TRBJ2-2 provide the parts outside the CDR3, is ETGVTQSPTHLIKTRGQQVTLRCSSQSGHNTVSWYQQALGQGPQFIFQYYREEENGRGNFPPRFSGLQFPNYSSELNVNALELDDSALYLCASSLSRANTGELFFGEGSRLTVL.

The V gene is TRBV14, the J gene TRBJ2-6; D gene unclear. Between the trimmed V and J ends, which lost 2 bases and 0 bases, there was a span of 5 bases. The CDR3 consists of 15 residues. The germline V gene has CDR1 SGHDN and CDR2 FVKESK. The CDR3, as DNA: TGTGCCAGCAGCCAAAGCATCTCTGGGGCCAACGTCCTGACTTTC. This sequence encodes CASSQSISGANVLTF.

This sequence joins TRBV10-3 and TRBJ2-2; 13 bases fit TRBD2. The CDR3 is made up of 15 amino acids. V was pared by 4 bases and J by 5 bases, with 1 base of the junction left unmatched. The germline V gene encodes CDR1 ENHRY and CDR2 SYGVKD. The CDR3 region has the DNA TGTGCCATCAGTGGACTAGCGGGGGGAACCGGGGAGCTGTTTTTT. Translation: CAISGLAGGTGELFF.

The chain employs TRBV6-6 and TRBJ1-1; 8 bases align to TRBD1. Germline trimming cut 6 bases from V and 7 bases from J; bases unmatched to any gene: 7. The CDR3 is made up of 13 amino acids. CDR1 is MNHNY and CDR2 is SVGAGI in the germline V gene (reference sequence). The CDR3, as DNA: TGTGCCAGCAGGGGGGGACAGGACCTTGAAGCTTTCTTT. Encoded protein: CASRGGQDLEAFF.

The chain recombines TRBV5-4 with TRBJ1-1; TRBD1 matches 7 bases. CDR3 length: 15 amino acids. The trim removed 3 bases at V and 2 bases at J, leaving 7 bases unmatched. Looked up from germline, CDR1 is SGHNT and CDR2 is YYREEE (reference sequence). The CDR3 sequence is CASSSSGTANTEAFF. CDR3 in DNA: TGTGCCAGCAGCTCATCCGGGACAGCTAACACTGAAGCTTTCTTT.

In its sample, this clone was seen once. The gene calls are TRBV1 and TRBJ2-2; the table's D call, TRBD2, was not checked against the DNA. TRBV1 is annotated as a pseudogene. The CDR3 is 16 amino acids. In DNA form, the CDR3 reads TGCACCAGCAGCCAGGGACTGCCCCCGAACACCGGGGAGCTGTTTTTT. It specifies CTSSQGLPPNTGELFF.

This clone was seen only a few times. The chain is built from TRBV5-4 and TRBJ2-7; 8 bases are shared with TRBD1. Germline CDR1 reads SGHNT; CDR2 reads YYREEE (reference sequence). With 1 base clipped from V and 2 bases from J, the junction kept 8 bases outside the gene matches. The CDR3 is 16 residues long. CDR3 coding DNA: TGTGCCAGCAGCTTGTCCCCTGGGACAGGAGCCTACGAGCAGTACTTC. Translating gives CASSLSPGTGAYEQYF.

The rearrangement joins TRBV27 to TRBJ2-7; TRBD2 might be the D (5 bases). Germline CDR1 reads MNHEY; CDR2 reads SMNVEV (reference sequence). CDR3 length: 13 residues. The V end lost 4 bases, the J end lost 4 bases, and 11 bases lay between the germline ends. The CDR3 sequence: CASSSKRGYEQYF. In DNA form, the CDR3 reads TGTGCCAGCAGTTCCAAACGGGGTTACGAGCAGTACTTC.

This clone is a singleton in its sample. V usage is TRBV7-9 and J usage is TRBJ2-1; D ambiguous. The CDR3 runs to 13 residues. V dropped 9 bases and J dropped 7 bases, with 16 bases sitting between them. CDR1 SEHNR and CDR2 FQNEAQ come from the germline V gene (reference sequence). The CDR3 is CASLPQTENEQFF. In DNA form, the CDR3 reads TGTGCCAGTCTCCCCCAAACCGAGAATGAGCAGTTCTTC.

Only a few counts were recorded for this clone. CDR3 nucleotide sequence: TGCGCCAGCAGCGGACAGGGAGCCTACGAGCAGTACTTC. It encodes CASSGQGAYEQYF. The V and J genes are TRBV5-1 and TRBJ2-7, with 8 nucleotides matching TRBD1. The CDR3 runs 13 residues. Losses at the gene ends were 4 bases for V and 2 bases for J; bases not matched to a gene: 2. The V gene's germline CDR1 is SGHRS and CDR2 YFSETQ.

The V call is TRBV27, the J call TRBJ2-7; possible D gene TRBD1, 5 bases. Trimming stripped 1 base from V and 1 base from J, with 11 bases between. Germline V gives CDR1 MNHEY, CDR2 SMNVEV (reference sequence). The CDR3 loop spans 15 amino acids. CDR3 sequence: CASSLFQGTSYEQYF. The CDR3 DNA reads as TGTGCCAGCAGTTTATTTCAGGGAACATCCTACGAGCAGTACTTC.

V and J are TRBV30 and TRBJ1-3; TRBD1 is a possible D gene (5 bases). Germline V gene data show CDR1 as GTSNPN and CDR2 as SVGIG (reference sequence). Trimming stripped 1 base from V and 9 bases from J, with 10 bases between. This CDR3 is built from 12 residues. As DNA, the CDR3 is TGTGCCTGGAGTGGACCCGGGGGCACCATATATTTT. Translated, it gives CAWSGPGGTIYF.

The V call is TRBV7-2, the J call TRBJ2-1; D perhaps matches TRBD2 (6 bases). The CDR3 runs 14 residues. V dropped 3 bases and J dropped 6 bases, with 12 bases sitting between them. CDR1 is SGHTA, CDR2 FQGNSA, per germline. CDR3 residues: CASSFPGGRNEQFF. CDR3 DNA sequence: TGTGCCAGCAGCTTCCCCGGAGGGCGCAATGAGCAGTTCTTC.

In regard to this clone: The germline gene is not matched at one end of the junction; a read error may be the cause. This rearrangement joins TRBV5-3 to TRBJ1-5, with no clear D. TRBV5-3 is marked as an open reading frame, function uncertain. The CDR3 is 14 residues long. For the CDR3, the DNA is TGTGCCAGCAGCTCTCGACTCTTGTATCAGCCCCAGCATTTT. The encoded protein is CASSSRLLYQPQHF.